This T cell receptor beta chain appears in the sequencing data of a study of CD8+ T cells in alopecia areata. Extracted RNA was reverse transcribed into cDNA, the sequencing template. The repertoire was sequenced with immunoSEQ multiplex PCR; TCRdb's copy has only in-frame clones and lacks some. This repertoire shows about 64,000 clones, approximately 44% found once; its top ten account for roughly 22%. Germline CDR1 SGDLS, CDR2 YYNGEE. V dropped 4 bases and J dropped 0; count of bases not matched to a gene: 2. The CDR3 spans 14 residues. The sample's treatment: oral pan-JAK inhibitor, 5-10 mg twice daily. PBMC-derived CD4+ and CD8+ T cells were sorted.

This chain uses TRBV9 with TRBJ2-3; TRBD2 matches 7 bases. Specimen: CD8+ T cells sorted from blood, collected around week 36, from a patient treated with tofacitinib. This TCR was recovered from a human donor with alopecia areata. This CDR3 reads CASSLADSTDTQYF. In DNA form, the CDR3 reads TGTGCCAGCAGCCTAGCGGACAGCACAGATACGCAGTATTTT.